This T cell receptor (beta chain) was documented in a study of early T cells in non-severe SARS-CoV-2 infection. Findings and limits, study-wide: Anti-spike CD8 specificities were favored by VDJdb matching, whose results missed private and CD4 specificities.

Notes on this clonotype: Its target is not known.

The CDR3 covers 14 residues. The junction had 0 bases not matched to a gene; V was cut back by 0 bases and J by 6 bases. CDR1 is SGHRS, CDR2 YFSETQ, per germline. Individual cDNA molecules each received unique molecular identifiers attached to them. A single record per CDR3 protein comes from TCRdb applying MiXCR to the 5' RACE reads. The sample yields some 77,000 distinct CDR3 sequences, around 13% seen once. The specimen sequenced was whole blood. The chain is built from TRBV5-1 and TRBJ2-1; 10 bases are a match to TRBD1. The TCR comes from an adult who was a healthcare worker with PCR-confirmed SARS-CoV-2 infection or an uninfected control (not recorded which). The CDR3 loop is CASSLGDRGNEQFF. CDR3 DNA: TGCGCCAGCAGCTTGGGGGACAGGGGCAATGAGCAGTTCTTC.